The 27 T cell receptor beta chains below all came from one sample that was sequenced in a study of blood T cell repertoires in COVID-19. Sequencing was performed with immunoSEQ multiplex PCR; in TCRdb, only in-frame clones are kept and a portion is missing. This table has under 100,000 clones, around 76% appearing once. Sequenced input: peripheral blood. Receptors were obtained from a woman older than 75 with active or convalescent COVID-19.

The chain employs TRBV5-4 and TRBJ1-1; D gene ambiguous. V was shortened by 0 bases and J by 1 base, with 7 bases between the two germline ends. The CDR3 consists of 14 residues. Germline V gives CDR1 SGHNT, CDR2 YYREEE (reference sequence). CDR3 sequence reads: CASSLVNSNTEAFF. In DNA, the CDR3 is TGTGCCAGCAGCTTGGTTAATTCGAACACTGAAGCTTTCTTT.

This chain uses TRBV6-6 with TRBJ1-6; possibly TRBD1 for D (5 bases). The CDR3 totals 15 residues. Trimming removed 6 bases from V and 5 bases from J, with 14 bases in between. The germline gives CDR1 MNHNY, CDR2 SVGAGI (reference sequence). CDR3 bases: TGTGCCAGCAGCGGGGACGGAGGGGATAATTCACCCCTCCACTTT. It translates to CASSGDGGDNSPLHF.

V is TRBV9 and J is TRBJ2-1, with D possibly matching TRBD2 (5 bases). The germline V and J ends were trimmed by 2 bases and 8 bases, with 11 bases remaining between them. CDR3 length equals 13 residues. Looked up from germline, CDR1 is SGDLS and CDR2 is YYNGEE. CDR3 in DNA: TGTGCCAGCAGCGTTAGAGGGTTCGATGAGCAGTTCTTC. Its translation: CASSVRGFDEQFF.

A few counts support this clone. The gene calls are TRBV7-2 and TRBJ1-3; 8 bases fit TRBD1. Germline-derived CDR1 and CDR2 are SGHTA and FQGNSA. V lost 1 base to trimming and J lost 0 bases; unmatched junction nucleotides: 2. This CDR3 spans 16 amino acids. This chain's CDR3 is CASSLVGQDSGNTIYF. The CDR3 region has the DNA TGTGCCAGCAGCTTAGTGGGACAGGACTCTGGAAACACCATATATTTT.

The rearrangement links TRBV7-2 to TRBJ1-5; tentative D call: TRBD1 (6 bases). Trimming left V 5 bases short and J 6 bases short, with 17 bases between. Germline-derived CDR1 and CDR2 are SGHTA and FQGNSA. This CDR3 contains 15 residues. Here the CDR3 DNA reads TGTGCCAGCAGCAACCAGGGAGGGGGAGTTCAGCCCCAGCATTTT. Its translation: CASSNQGGGVQPQHF.

This clone was detected a few times. This chain joins TRBV15 and TRBJ2-7; a weak D match, TRBD1 (6 bases). Germline assignment: CDR1 LNHNV and CDR2 YYDKDF (reference sequence). The CDR3 runs 14 residues. The germline V and J ends were trimmed by 3 bases and 6 bases, with 15 bases remaining between them. CDR3 loop: CATSRATGYAEQYF. The CDR3 DNA follows: TGTGCCACCAGCAGGGCCACAGGGTACGCCGAGCAGTACTTC.

The chain uses TRBV5-5 and TRBJ1-2; 7 bases are a match to TRBD1. The CDR3 runs 13 residues. CDR1 and CDR2 (germline): SGHKS, YYEKEE (reference sequence). V lost 2 bases to trimming and J lost 8 bases; unmatched junction nucleotides: 6. The CDR3 loop reads CASSFDRASGYTF. The DNA of the CDR3 is TGTGCCAGCAGCTTTGACAGGGCCTCGGGCTACACCTTC.

This chain links TRBV14 with TRBJ1-1, with 8 nucleotides matching TRBD1. CDR3 length equals 15 residues. Germline V lookup: CDR1 SGHDN, CDR2 FVKESK. V dropped 2 bases and J dropped 10; count of bases not matched to a gene: 12. The chain's CDR3 is CASSQTGQATGGAFF. The DNA of the CDR3 is TGTGCCAGCAGCCAAACGGGACAGGCCACCGGGGGAGCTTTCTTT.

The chain joins TRBV5-1 to TRBJ1-2; 11 nucleotides agree with TRBD1. V was pared by 3 bases and J by 7 bases, with 8 bases of the junction left unmatched. Looked up from germline, CDR1 is SGHRS and CDR2 is YFSETQ. There are 15 residues in the CDR3. The CDR3 bases are TGCGCCAGCAGCTCCACCGGGACAGGGGGTGGTGGCTACACCTTC. Its translation is CASSSTGTGGGGYTF.

The chain is built from TRBV25-1 and TRBJ2-7; 7 bases agree with TRBD2. Germline lookup yields CDR1 MGHDK and CDR2 SYGVNS. The CDR3 consists of 14 residues. With 8 bases clipped from V and 1 base from J, the junction kept 8 bases outside the gene matches. CDR3 region: CASRNSGGSYEQYF. In DNA form, the CDR3 reads TGTGCCAGCCGCAATTCGGGGGGATCCTACGAGCAGTACTTC.

Only a few counts were recorded for this clone. This chain joins TRBV6-1 and TRBJ2-7; 11 positions match TRBD1. V was clipped by 2 bases and J by 5 bases; unmatched bases: 5. CDR1 and CDR2 from the germline V gene are MNHNS and SASEGT. The CDR3 length is 15 residues. The CDR3 sequence: CASSEQGTGGNEQYF. In DNA form, the CDR3 reads TGTGCCAGCAGTGAACAAGGGACAGGGGGGAACGAGCAGTACTTC.

This chain joins TRBV30 and TRBJ1-5, with TRBD1 matching 7 bases. CDR1 is GTSNPN, CDR2 SVGIG, per germline (reference sequence). The CDR3 has 13 amino acids. V lost 4 bases, J lost 6 bases, and 6 bases stayed unmatched. CDR3 protein: CAWTGGSVQPQHF. CDR3 nucleotide sequence: TGTGCCTGGACAGGGGGTTCGGTTCAGCCCCAGCATTTT.

The chain uses TRBV28 and TRBJ1-1; D gene unclear. The CDR3 consists of 14 residues. V was shortened by 5 bases and J by 2 bases, with 12 bases between the two germline ends. Germline lookup yields CDR1 MDHEN and CDR2 SYDVKM. For the CDR3, the DNA is TGTGCCAGCAGTCCCGCTGGCTTAAACACTGAAGCTTTCTTT. This translates into CASSPAGLNTEAFF.

This clone was detected many times. This chain links TRBV4-1 with TRBJ1-1; no definite D call. Between the trimmed V and J ends, which lost 4 bases and 0 bases, there was a span of 24 bases. Germline V gene data show CDR1 as MGHRA and CDR2 as YSYEKL. CDR3 length: 19 amino acids. The CDR3 nucleotides are TGCGCCAGCAGCCCTCGTGTGGGCGAGTTGAGCACCATGAACACTGAAGCTTTCTTT. It specifies CASSPRVGELSTMNTEAFF.

This clone was counted once. The chain uses TRBV6-5 and TRBJ2-1; 9 bases line up with TRBD1. Germline values: CDR1 MNHEY, CDR2 SVGAGI. The CDR3 has 11 amino acids. After removal of 6 bases from V and 14 bases from J, the junction contained 5 bases not matched to a gene. In nucleotides, the CDR3 is TGTGCCAGCAGCTTCCGGGACAGGGAGTTCTTC. Protein: CASSFRDREFF.

The V call is TRBV7-2, the J call TRBJ2-3; 7 nucleotides agree with TRBD2. There are 14 residues in the CDR3. Germline-derived CDR1 and CDR2 are SGHTA and FQGNSA. J lost 5 bases, V lost 6 bases, and 8 bases had no gene match. In DNA form, the CDR3 reads TGTGCCAGCAGGAAAACTAGCGTGGTAGATACGCAGTATTTT. Its translation: CASRKTSVVDTQYF.

This chain links TRBV5-6 with TRBJ2-5; 7 bases agree with TRBD2. The V and J ends lost 1 base and 5 bases, in that order; junction bases with no gene match: 5. The V gene's germline CDR1 is SGHDT and CDR2 YYEEEE. CDR3 size: 14 residues. The CDR3 coding sequence is TGTGCCAGCAGCTTGCGGCGGGGGATGGAGACCCAGTACTTC. Translation gives CASSLRRGMETQYF. Drawing the rest from reference TRBV5-6 and TRBJ2-5, the complete variable domain is DAGVTQSPTHLIKTRGQQVTLRCSPKSGHDTVSWYQQALGQGPQFIFQYYEEEERQRGNFPDRFSGHQFPNYSSELNVNALLLGDSALYLCASSLRRGMETQYFGPGTRLLVL.

This clone was seen only a few times. This chain uses TRBV7-9 with TRBJ1-2, with D perhaps TRBD1 (6 bases). The V gene lost 5 bases and the J gene lost 5 bases, with 18 bases spanning the gap. The CDR3 spans 15 residues. Germline CDR1 reads SEHNR; CDR2 reads FQNEAQ (reference sequence). CDR3 region: CASSLTGTRTYGYTF. CDR3 sequence (DNA): TGTGCCAGCAGCCTAACCGGGACACGGACATATGGCTACACCTTC.

This sequence joins TRBV7-9 and TRBJ2-3, with TRBD2 identical over 13 bases. J lost 10 bases, V lost 6 bases, and 10 bases had no gene match. CDR3 length: 15 amino acids. Germline-derived CDR1 and CDR2 are SEHNR and FQNEAQ (reference sequence). The CDR3 loop is CASRPGLAGIGAQYF. The CDR3 coding sequence is TGTGCCAGCAGGCCGGGACTAGCGGGGATCGGAGCGCAGTATTTT.

This chain joins TRBV5-1 and TRBJ1-1; D not certain. Germline loops: CDR1 SGHRS, CDR2 YFSETQ. Trimming removed 2 bases at V and 3 bases at J, with 8 bases between. CDR3 length equals 13 residues. The CDR3 is CASSFRPDTEAFF. CDR3 in DNA: TGCGCCAGCAGCTTCAGGCCTGACACTGAAGCTTTCTTT.

The CDR3 DNA is TGTGCCAGCAGCGCACTACTCCTAGCGGGGGATACAGATACGCAGTATTTT. Encoded protein: CASSALLLAGDTDTQYF. The chain recombines TRBV9 with TRBJ2-3, with 10 bases matching TRBD2. The CDR3 sequence is 17 residues long. CDR1 and CDR2 from the germline V gene are SGDLS and YYNGEE. Trimming at V came to 3 bases and at J to 3 bases, leaving 10 bases not matched to a gene.

The chain recombines TRBV19 with TRBJ2-7; TRBD1 matches 10 bases. The CDR3 is made up of 13 amino acids. Losses at the gene ends were 6 bases for V and 3 bases for J; bases not matched to a gene: 2. Germline lookup yields CDR1 LNHDA and CDR2 SQIVND (reference sequence). The CDR3 reads CASSRTGGYEQYF. In nucleotides, the CDR3 is TGTGCCAGTAGCCGGACAGGGGGCTACGAGCAGTACTTC.

This clone was counted only a few times. The chain employs TRBV7-8 and TRBJ1-6, with D possibly TRBD1 on 6 matching bases. Trimming stripped 2 bases from V and 5 bases from J, with 13 bases between. This CDR3 contains 16 residues. Germline V gives CDR1 SGHVS, CDR2 FQNEAQ. CDR3 sequence: CASSLSGVANNSPLHF. The CDR3 DNA reads as TGTGCCAGCAGCTTATCAGGGGTGGCGAATAATTCACCCCTCCACTTT.

This rearrangement joins TRBV7-9 to TRBJ1-2; 7 bases are shared with TRBD1. The trim removed 5 bases at V and 7 bases at J, leaving 7 bases unmatched. Germline loops: CDR1 SEHNR, CDR2 FQNEAQ (reference sequence). The CDR3 runs 13 residues. CDR3: CASSKGTDPGYTF. The DNA of the CDR3 is TGTGCCAGCAGCAAAGGGACAGATCCTGGCTACACCTTC.

This clone was observed a handful of times. J is TRBJ2-6 and V is TRBV30; D is unresolved. V was shortened by 2 bases and J by 0 bases, with 5 bases between the two germline ends. CDR3 size: 14 residues. Germline CDR1 GTSNPN, CDR2 SVGIG (reference sequence). This chain's CDR3 is CAWSLYSGANVLTF. The CDR3 DNA follows: TGTGCCTGGAGTCTTTACTCTGGGGCCAACGTCCTGACTTTC.

This chain links TRBV7-2 with TRBJ2-2, with TRBD1 identical over 12 bases. The V and J ends lost 4 bases and 7 bases, in that order; junction bases with no gene match: 13. Germline V gene data show CDR1 as SGHTA and CDR2 as FQGNSA. The length of the CDR3 is 18 residues. The CDR3 sequence: CASSSAPGTGGSGGELFF. Here the CDR3 DNA reads TGTGCCAGCAGCTCAGCCCCCGGGACAGGGGGCTCGGGCGGGGAGCTGTTTTTT.

The gene calls are TRBV6-5 and TRBJ1-2, with D unresolved. This CDR3 has 12 residues. Per the germline V gene, CDR1 is MNHEY and CDR2 is SVGAGI. V gave up 10 bases and J gave up 6 bases, with 15 bases separating them. The CDR3 reads CATRPQVHGYTF. CDR3 bases: TGTGCCACGCGTCCTCAGGTCCATGGCTACACCTTC.